The T cell receptor beta chain described here comes from a study of blood T cells in healthy people across ages. The germline V gene encodes CDR1 KGHDR and CDR2 SFDVKD. V lost 6 bases to trimming and J lost 2 bases, with 15 bases between them. The CDR3 loop spans 15 amino acids. This clonotype came up many times. The individuals who served as donors were healthy Caucasians living in Russia, aged roughly 6 to 95. Per sample, a minimum of 6.5 million PBMCs were isolated. The authors ran a second PCR of roughly 6 to 12 cycles using a sample-barcoded 5' primer and a J-beta primer mix. A template-switch adaptor with 12 random nucleotides tagged each cDNA molecule. One entry per CDR3 protein results from TCRdb running MiXCR on the 5' RACE reads. This table holds 1.2 million to 1.5 million distinct CDR3 sequences, roughly 40% found once.

The clonotype was recovered from a woman between 18 and 29 years old in good health. The sample comprised blood. The chain joins TRBV24-1 to TRBJ2-5; tentative D call: TRBD1 (5 bases). In DNA, the CDR3 is TGTGCCACCAGTAGTGGCGTCAGGGCTCAAGAGACCCAGTACTTC. This sequence encodes CATSSGVRAQETQYF.